The 14 T cell receptor beta chains reported below all come from one sample, sequenced in a study of cytomegalovirus exposure and HLA in healthy donors. Amplification used 60 Vbeta primers and 13 Jbeta primers. The table came from immunoSEQ multiplex PCR; TCRdb's copy has only in-frame clones and leaves some out. Of about 110,000 clones listed, less than 80% are singletons. Sequences were obtained from PBMCs. These TCRs come from a man aged 25 to 45 in good health and CMV-seronegative.

This clone occurred a few times. The chain joins TRBV6-1 to TRBJ1-2, with TRBD1 identical over 8 bases. The CDR3 has 13 residues. The J segment lost 5 bases and the V segment lost 6 bases, leaving 5 bases of the junction unmatched. Germline V gene data show CDR1 as MNHNS and CDR2 as SASEGT. DNA for the CDR3: TGTGCCAGCAGGATCACAGGGGGGTATGGCTACACCTTC. Its translation is CASRITGGYGYTF.

The chain joins TRBV20-1 to TRBJ2-1; the D is unclear. CDR1 is DFQATT and CDR2 is SNEGSKA in the germline V gene (reference sequence). Deletions cut 7 bases from V and 1 base from J, with 5 bases between. CDR3 length: 11 amino acids. The CDR3 DNA reads TGCAGTGGCGAGTCCTACAATGAGCAGTTCTTC. Its protein product is CSGESYNEQFF.

This clone was picked up a small number of times. The V and J genes are TRBV10-3 and TRBJ2-7; 10 bases match TRBD1. CDR1 is ENHRY, CDR2 SYGVKD, per germline. This CDR3 region has 13 residues. The J segment lost 6 bases and the V segment lost 7 bases, leaving 6 bases of the junction unmatched. The CDR3 loop reads CAINDRGQREQYF. The CDR3 coding sequence is TGTGCCATCAACGACAGGGGGCAACGCGAGCAGTACTTC.

This chain connects TRBV4-2 to TRBJ1-4; 8 nucleotides align to TRBD1. This CDR3 is 16 amino acids long. CDR1 is LGHNA and CDR2 is YNFKEQ in the germline V gene. Trimming removed 0 bases from V and 4 bases from J; junction bases left unmatched: 4. Here the CDR3 reads CASSQDDDRGNEKLFF. Here the CDR3 DNA reads TGTGCCAGCAGCCAAGACGACGACAGGGGTAATGAAAAACTGTTTTTT.

This chain joins TRBV10-3 and TRBJ2-1, with D uncertain. The germline gives CDR1 ENHRY, CDR2 SYGVKD. The V and J ends lost 0 bases and 0 bases respectively, with 12 bases between them. This CDR3 has 17 residues. CDR3 DNA: TGTGCCATCAGTGAGTCTTTAGCTGCTGTCTCCTACAATGAGCAGTTCTTC. Translation gives CAISESLAAVSYNEQFF.

The gene calls are TRBV7-9 and TRBJ1-1; D unclear. The germline V gene has CDR1 SEHNR and CDR2 FQNEAQ (reference sequence). Trimming pared 1 base from V and 4 bases from J, leaving 19 bases between. The CDR3 totals 17 residues. DNA for the CDR3: TGTGCCAGCAGCTTAGGCGTCCAGGATTTCGTCGGCACTGAAGCTTTCTTT. Its protein product is CASSLGVQDFVGTEAFF.

The chain combines TRBV6-5 with TRBJ1-3; D call uncertain. Trimming removed 0 bases at V and 3 bases at J, with 9 bases between. Germline CDR1 is MNHEY and CDR2 is SVGAGI. There are 15 residues in the CDR3. The CDR3 region has the DNA TGTGCCAGCAGTTACTCGAGCGGGGTTGGAAACACCATATATTTT. Translation: CASSYSSGVGNTIYF.

The V call is TRBV28, the J call TRBJ2-5; TRBD2 aligns across 8 bases. Germline V gives CDR1 MDHEN, CDR2 SYDVKM. The junction had 8 bases not matched to a gene; V was cut back by 4 bases and J by 4 bases. There are 15 residues in the CDR3. The CDR3: CASSWTSRLGETQYF. CDR3 in DNA: TGTGCCAGCAGTTGGACTAGCCGTTTGGGAGAGACCCAGTACTTC.

V is TRBV5-1 and J is TRBJ2-1; TRBD2 matches 14 bases. Looked up from germline, CDR1 is SGHRS and CDR2 is YFSETQ. V shed 0 bases, J shed 10 bases, and the junction held 0 bases outside the gene matches. This CDR3 contains 14 residues. The CDR3 DNA reads TGCGCCAGCAGCTTGGGACTAGCGGGAGGGGAGCAGTTCTTC. Amino acids: CASSLGLAGGEQFF.

The genes are TRBV4-2 and TRBJ2-7, with 7 bases that match TRBD2. In germline, CDR1 is LGHNA, CDR2 YNFKEQ. There are 15 residues in the CDR3. After removal of 1 base from V and 4 bases from J, the junction contained 7 bases not matched to a gene. DNA for the CDR3: TGTGCCAGCAGCCAAGGAGGCGGGGGAGATTACGAGCAGTACTTC. As protein: CASSQGGGGDYEQYF.

The chain recombines TRBV6-1 with TRBJ2-5; a possible D gene is TRBD2 (5 bases). This CDR3 comprises 17 residues. V was cut by 3 bases and J by 5 bases, with 22 bases left in between. Germline-derived CDR1 and CDR2 are MNHNS and SASEGT. CDR3 DNA: TGTGCCAGCAGTGATCCCCATCGAGCGGAAACCGGGGAGACCCAGTACTTC. Its translation: CASSDPHRAETGETQYF.

The chain recombines TRBV6-1 with TRBJ1-1; D gene unclear. The CDR3 is 13 amino acids. Trimming took 4 bases from V and 2 from J, leaving 8 bases between them. CDR1 and CDR2 (germline): MNHNS, SASEGT. The CDR3 nucleotides read TGTGCCAGCAGTGCCTCTGTAAACACTGAAGCTTTCTTT. Amino acid sequence: CASSASVNTEAFF.

The CDR3 sequence: CASSASGTTGELFF. The CDR3 DNA is TGTGCCAGCAGCGCCTCCGGGACAACCGGGGAGCTGTTTTTT. V is TRBV9 and J is TRBJ2-2; TRBD1 might be the D (6 bases). Germline CDR1 reads SGDLS; CDR2 reads YYNGEE. The CDR3 spans 14 residues. Trimming removed 3 bases at V and 5 bases at J, with 11 bases between.

The chain is built from TRBV11-3 and TRBJ2-3, with unresolved D. This CDR3 spans 13 amino acids. The V and J ends lost 0 bases and 4 bases respectively, with 5 bases between them. Per germline, CDR1 SGHNT and CDR2 YENEEA. The CDR3 region has the DNA TGTGCCAGCAGCTTAGATCAGTCAGATACGCAGTATTTT. Protein: CASSLDQSDTQYF. The whole variable domain, filled in from reference TRBV11-3 and TRBJ2-3, reads EAGVVQSPRYKIIEKKQPVAFWCNPISGHNTLYWYLQNLGQGPELLIRYENEEAVDDSQLPKDRFSAERLKGVDSTLKIQPAELGDSAVYLCASSLDQSDTQYFGPGTRLTVL.